Each of the 8 T cell receptor beta chains below was sequenced from the same sample in a study of human T cells and chemical hapten exposure. In TCRdb, the RACE reads were re-called with MiXCR into one record per CDR3 protein. The sample holds 370,000 or so distinct CDR3 sequences; more than 4.5% are singletons and the top ten take 2% to 2.5%. Time point denoted: patch test 1, 2 weeks after DPC sensitization. Treatment denoted: therapeutic diphenylcyclopropenone sensitization with weekly scalp DPC. The source material was whole blood, sampled in connection with sensitization to the hapten diphenylcyclopropenone (DPC). These receptors were taken from a woman aged 45-60 years with alopecia areata. Some clones in this sample may be carry-over from other donors' samples.

This clonotype turned up a few times. The chain combines TRBV19 with TRBJ1-6, with D tentatively TRBD1 (6 bases). Trimming removed 5 bases from V and 0 bases from J, with 20 bases in between. In germline, CDR1 is LNHDA, CDR2 SQIVND (reference sequence). CDR3 length equals 19 residues. The CDR3 region is CASSPQGRPLSSYNSPLHF. The CDR3 nucleotides read TGTGCCAGTAGTCCCCAGGGGCGGCCACTCAGCTCCTATAATTCACCCCTCCACTTT.

This clonotype has more than one count but fewer than ten. The chain couples TRBV10-3 to TRBJ2-6, with a weak D call TRBD1 (6 bases). The germline V gene has CDR1 ENHRY and CDR2 SYGVKD. Trimming cost V 8 bases and J 4 bases, with 15 bases left between them. This CDR3 contains 15 residues. The DNA of the CDR3 is TGTGCCATCCAGAGGACAGAAACAGGGGCCAACGTCCTGACTTTC. This codes for CAIQRTETGANVLTF.

This clonotype was found a few times. V is TRBV6-2 or TRBV6-3 and J is TRBJ1-1, with 8 bases lining up with TRBD1. Germline-derived CDR1 and CDR2 are MNHEY and SVGEGT. The CDR3 totals 15 residues. V gave up 6 bases and J gave up 1 base; unmatched junction bases: 7. CDR3 nucleotides: TGTGCCAGCAGAACCCCCACAGGGGGGAACACTGAAGCTTTCTTT. Its translation: CASRTPTGGNTEAFF.

This clonotype has ten or more counts. V gene TRBV28 combines with J gene TRBJ2-3; 7 bases are shared with TRBD2. Germline CDR1 MDHEN, CDR2 SYDVKM. The CDR3 has 15 amino acids. Losses at the gene ends were 5 bases for V and 3 bases for J; bases not matched to a gene: 8. The CDR3 DNA follows: TGTGCCAGCAGTGAGCCGGGAGGAGTGACAGATACGCAGTATTTT. It is translated as CASSEPGGVTDTQYF.

This clonotype was seen at least ten times. The chain joins TRBV3-1 to TRBJ2-2; D is unclear. Trimming took 3 bases from V and 1 from J, leaving 9 bases between them. The CDR3 has 15 residues. CDR1 and CDR2 (germline): LGHDT, YNNKEL (reference sequence). The CDR3 sequence: CASSQFSGNTGELFF. The CDR3 DNA reads as TGTGCCAGCAGCCAGTTCTCTGGGAACACCGGGGAGCTGTTTTTT. Looking up the rest from reference TRBV3-1 and TRBJ2-2 gives the full variable domain: DTAVSQTPKYLVTQMGNDKSIKCEQNLGHDTMYWYKQDSKKFLKIMFSYNNKELIINETVPNRFSPKSPDKAHLNLHINSLELGDSAVYFCASSQFSGNTGELFFGEGSRLTVL.

This clonotype was seen repeatedly, ten times or more. The chain links TRBV6-1 to TRBJ2-3; a weak D match, TRBD1 (6 bases). The V end was cut by 4 bases, the J end by 4 bases, with 12 bases between. CDR1 MNHNS and CDR2 SASEGT come from the germline V gene. The CDR3 runs 14 residues. CDR3 bases: TGTGCCAGCAGTGCAACAGGGCGGGCAGATACGCAGTATTTT. It is translated as CASSATGRADTQYF.

This clonotype was observed many times. The V call is TRBV7-2, the J call TRBJ1-1; no clear D. This CDR3 is built from 14 residues. Germline V gene sequence: CDR1 SGHTA, CDR2 FQGNSA. CDR3 sequence: CASDSYRMNTEAFF. In nucleotides, the CDR3 is TGTGCTAGCGATTCGTACAGAATGAACACTGAAGCTTTCTTT.

This clonotype was seen at least ten times. This rearrangement joins TRBV7-8 to TRBJ2-7; D possibly corresponds to TRBD2 (6 bases). The germline V and J ends were trimmed by 0 bases and 3 bases, with 9 bases remaining between them. This CDR3 has 14 residues. The germline CDR1 and CDR2 sequences are SGHVS and FQNEAQ. For the CDR3, the DNA is TGTGCCAGCAGCTTAGCGTCTAGCGACTACGAGCAGTACTTC. Translating it yields CASSLASSDYEQYF.